This T cell receptor (beta chain) was recovered during a study of blood T cell repertoires in COVID-19. Authors' processing steps: Nucleated cell number was recorded as an estimate derived from reference gene primer amplification. Produced via immunoSEQ multiplex PCR; TCRdb's table is partial and in-frame only. The V and J calls and the clone size are those of that table, but D and trimming were determined from the DNA. The sample includes about 180,000 clones, more than 70% of them seen just once. Germline CDR1 is LNHDA and CDR2 is SQIVND (reference sequence). The V segment lost 5 bases and the J segment 3 bases; nucleotides outside the gene matches: 6. The CDR3 consists of 15 residues.

Sequencing was carried out using peripheral blood. The V and J genes are TRBV19 and TRBJ2-7; 11 bases line up with TRBD1. The TCR comes from a man aged 40-50 years with active or convalescent COVID-19. CDR3 in amino acids: CASSASGTGGYEQYF. The CDR3 bases are TGTGCCAGTAGTGCGTCCGGGACAGGGGGCTACGAGCAGTACTTC. Based on the CDR3 plus reference TRBV19 and TRBJ2-7, the full variable domain is DGGITQSPKYLFRKEGQNVTLSCEQNLNHDAMYWYRQDPGQGLRLIYYSQIVNDFQKGDIAEGYSVSREKKESFPLTVTSAQKNPTAFYLCASSASGTGGYEQYFGPGTRLTVT.